Shown below are 7 T cell receptor beta chains from a single sample sequenced in a study of beta chain features in type 1 diabetes. Overall study results and limits: Significant though moderate, a shortening of TCRB CDR3s appeared in all four CD4+ subsets of Type 1 diabetes patients.

These receptors' targets are unknown. Expressed TCRB transcripts were sequenced because the isolated RNA had all been reverse transcribed beforehand. Repertoires were generated with immunoSEQ multiplex PCR, while TCRdb's copy carries only in-frame clones and drops some. The sample consists of around 120,000 clones, around 15% of them appearing once. What was sequenced was central memory CD4+ T cells from blood. Every receptor here comes from a man between 18 and 29 years old with type 1 diabetes.

The chain combines TRBV29-1 with TRBJ1-2; 9 bases agree with TRBD1. The CDR3 spans 13 residues. The germline V gene has CDR1 SQVTM and CDR2 ANQGSEA. With 4 bases clipped from V and 6 bases from J, the junction kept 6 bases outside the gene matches. The CDR3 DNA reads as TGCAGCGTTGGGGACAGGGTTCAGAATGGCTACACCTTC. It codes for CSVGDRVQNGYTF.

The V and J genes are TRBV5-1 and TRBJ2-1, with 9 bases fitting TRBD2. After removal of 1 base from V and 10 bases from J, the junction contained 12 bases not matched to a gene. The CDR3 consists of 16 residues. Germline CDR1 SGHRS, CDR2 YFSETQ. CDR3 in amino acids: CASSLIGGRAFEEQFF. In DNA, the CDR3 is TGCGCCAGCAGCTTGATTGGCGGGAGGGCCTTCGAAGAGCAGTTCTTC.

V is TRBV7-2 and J is TRBJ2-7; D is unresolved. Trimming pared 5 bases from V and 5 bases from J, leaving 13 bases between. Germline CDR1 reads SGHTA; CDR2 reads FQGNSA. This CDR3 has 13 amino acids. In nucleotides, the CDR3 is TGTGCCAGCAGCCTCGGACGAGCTAACGAGCAGTACTTC. Residues: CASSLGRANEQYF. The full variable domain, its missing parts supplied by reference TRBV7-2 and TRBJ2-7, is GAGVSQSPSNKVTEKGKDVELRCDPISGHTALYWYRQSLGQGLEFLIYFQGNSAPDKSGLPSDRFSAERTGGSVSTLTIQRTQQEDSAVYLCASSLGRANEQYFGPGTRLTVT.

This clone was picked up one time. The V gene is TRBV30, the J gene TRBJ1-5; TRBD1 aligns across 10 bases. This CDR3 is built from 14 residues. In germline, CDR1 is GTSNPN, CDR2 SVGIG (reference sequence). After removal of 4 bases from V and 6 bases from J, the junction contained 6 bases not matched to a gene. As DNA, the CDR3 is TGTGCCTGGACACCGGGACAGGGGTTTCAGCCCCAGCATTTT. Protein sequence: CAWTPGQGFQPQHF.

This chain connects TRBV7-2 to TRBJ2-3; D unresolved. Germline values: CDR1 SGHTA, CDR2 FQGNSA. V gave up 5 bases and J gave up 4 bases, with 7 bases separating them. The CDR3 totals 12 residues. The CDR3 DNA sequence: TGTGCCAGCAGCCCAAGGCCAGATACGCAGTATTTT. As protein: CASSPRPDTQYF. The entire variable domain, with the rest obtained from reference TRBV7-2 and TRBJ2-3, is as follows: GAGVSQSPSNKVTEKGKDVELRCDPISGHTALYWYRQSLGQGLEFLIYFQGNSAPDKSGLPSDRFSAERTGGSVSTLTIQRTQQEDSAVYLCASSPRPDTQYFGPGTRLTVL.

This clone was seen more than once but under ten times. The CDR3 reads CASSGLREKLFF. For the CDR3, the DNA is TGTGCCAGCAGTGGGCTACGGGAAAAACTGTTTTTT. The chain has TRBV28 and TRBJ1-4; D not certain. Germline CDR1 is MDHEN and CDR2 is SYDVKM. The V gene lost 5 bases and the J gene lost 8 bases, with 9 bases spanning the gap. The CDR3 totals 12 residues.

This clone turned up a few times. Relative to the germline gene, one junction end is altered; a read error may explain this. V usage is TRBV7-7 and J usage is TRBJ1-3; unclear D gene. The CDR3 runs to 13 residues. Germline loops: CDR1 SSHAT, CDR2 FNYEAQ (reference sequence). This CDR3 reads CASSFGWGNTIYF. In nucleotides, the CDR3 is TGTGCTAGCAGCTTCGGCTGGGGAAACACCATATATTTT.